This T cell receptor beta chain was sequenced during a study of T cell responses to AZD1222 COVID-19 vaccine. Assay used: immunoSEQ multiplex PCR; TCRdb lists only in-frame clones, some missing. The sample yields under 100,000 clones, approximately 86% seen once. As regards this clone: The antigen is unknown.

The CDR3 is 14 amino acids. Germline CDR1 MNHEY, CDR2 SVGEGT. V gave up 2 bases and J gave up 2 bases; unmatched junction bases: 2. Regarding the study as a whole: Seropositive AZD1222 recipients at baseline numbered only 6 or 7. Donors were largely white British and mainly female; clonal diversity was possibly underestimated. A rise in Spike-specific TCR breadth and depth followed two AZD1222 doses.

This rearrangement joins TRBV6-2 or TRBV6-3 to TRBJ2-7, with 8 nucleotides matching TRBD2. The specimen comprised peripheral blood, sampled on day 0 of AZD1222 vaccination. This sequence originates from an adult in good health. The CDR3 nucleotides read TGTGCCAGCAGTTACGTTAGCGGGGCCTACGAGCAGTACTTC. This codes for CASSYVSGAYEQYF.